This T cell receptor (beta chain) was recovered during a study of shared clonotypes between healthy human individuals. CDR1 is LNHDA, CDR2 SQIVND, per germline (reference sequence). Trimming left V 5 bases short and J 5 bases short, with 9 bases between. The CDR3 runs 12 residues. Data came from immunoSEQ multiplex PCR; TCRdb stores just in-frame clones and leaves some out. The repertoire holds about 1,800,000 clones, with around 96% as singletons. CD45RO-negative, CCR7-selected cells formed the naive CD8 fraction, which excluded terminally differentiated effector memory CD45RA+ cells. The V gene is TRBV19, the J gene TRBJ1-2; no clear D. The sequence came from a man aged 18 to 35 in good health. The sample comprised naive CD8+ T cells sorted from blood. The chain's CDR3 is CASSFGQYGYTF. The DNA for the CDR3 is TGTGCCAGTAGTTTCGGGCAATATGGCTACACCTTC.